The 18 T cell receptor beta chains presented below share a single source sample, sequenced in a study of blood T cells in healthy people across ages. A sample-barcoded 5' primer and a J-beta primer mix were used in a second PCR of roughly 6 to 11 cycles. In TCRdb, the 5' RACE reads were re-called with MiXCR into one record per CDR3 protein. The repertoire has 1.5 million to 2 million distinct CDR3 sequences, roughly two fifths of them found once; the top ten carry about 23%. The specimen was blood. The receptors were sampled from a human donor in good health.

The CDR3 nucleotides are TGTGCCAGCAGTCCGCAGCGATGGGGCGAGACCCAGTACTTC. Its translation is CASSPQRWGETQYF. This chain joins TRBV12-3 or TRBV12-4 and TRBJ2-5, with a weak D call TRBD1 (5 bases). V lost 5 bases and J 5 bases, leaving 15 bases between the germline ends. The CDR3 has 14 amino acids.

Only a few counts were recorded for this clonotype. This rearrangement joins TRBV7-7 to TRBJ1-4, with TRBD1 identical over 11 bases. Germline assignment: CDR1 SSHAT and CDR2 FNYEAQ (reference sequence). The CDR3 has 15 residues. J lost 7 bases, V lost 5 bases, and 6 bases had no gene match. In DNA, the CDR3 is TGTGCCAGCAGCCCGACGGGGACAGGGGGTGAAAAACTGTTTTTT. This gives the protein CASSPTGTGGEKLFF.

The chain is built from TRBV10-3 and TRBJ2-3, with a tentative D call TRBD2 (5 bases). This CDR3 comprises 14 residues. V lost 6 bases and J lost 4, with 14 bases in between. Germline CDR1 ENHRY, CDR2 SYGVKD. The CDR3 loop reads CAISEAGNADTQYF. CDR3 nucleotides: TGTGCCATCAGCGAAGCCGGGAACGCAGATACGCAGTATTTT.

This clonotype was recorded a few times. This sequence joins TRBV24-1 and TRBJ2-2; D remains unclear. Trimming shortened V by 4 bases and J by 7 bases, and 12 bases separated the two germline ends. From germline, CDR1 is KGHDR and CDR2 SFDVKD. CDR3 length equals 14 residues. The CDR3 DNA reads TGTGCCACCAGTGACCCTACAAGGTTCGGGGAGCTGTTTTTT. Residues: CATSDPTRFGELFF.

This rearrangement joins TRBV28 to TRBJ1-5, with D perhaps matching TRBD1 (6 bases). This CDR3 comprises 15 residues. V lost 7 bases to trimming and J lost 4 bases, with 17 bases between them. Germline V CDR1 and CDR2: MDHEN, SYDVKM. The DNA of the CDR3 is TGTGCCAGCACCCCGGGCAGGGGAGAAAATCAGCCCCAGCATTTT. Translating gives CASTPGRGENQPQHF.

This clonotype came up a few times. The chain couples TRBV12-3 or TRBV12-4 to TRBJ2-4; D possibly matches TRBD1 or TRBD2 (5 bases each). The J call may not be correct, given that the DNA end is closer to TRBJ2-7. The CDR3 length is 15 residues. CDR3 amino acids: CASSNGDANPDEQYF. DNA of the CDR3: TGTGCCAGCAGCAACGGGGACGCCAATCCTGACGAGCAGTACTTC.

The rearrangement links TRBV6-6 to TRBJ1-5; D remains unclear. Germline loops: CDR1 MNHNY, CDR2 SVGAGI (reference sequence). CDR3 size: 13 residues. V lost 4 bases, J lost 5 bases, and 9 bases lay in between. The CDR3 nucleotides read TGTGCCAGCAGTTTACTCCTGCATCAGCCCCAGCATTTT. Its protein product is CASSLLLHQPQHF.

V and J are TRBV5-6 and TRBJ2-1; D not resolved. The length of the CDR3 is 17 residues. The germline V gene has CDR1 SGHDT and CDR2 YYEEEE. V was trimmed by 3 bases and J by 5 bases, leaving 21 bases between them. Written as DNA, the CDR3 is TGTGCCAGCAGCTCCCCTAGACGCCTAATAAGGAACAATGAGCAGTTCTTC. Its protein product is CASSSPRRLIRNNEQFF.

The chain employs TRBV20-1 and TRBJ2-7, with 7 bases that match TRBD1. With 3 bases clipped from V and 5 bases from J, the junction kept 7 bases outside the gene matches. Germline-derived CDR1 and CDR2 are DFQATT and SNEGSKA (reference sequence). This CDR3 is built from 13 residues. The CDR3 nucleotides are TGCAGTGCTAGCTCCGGGACAGTCCACGAGCAGTACTTC. This sequence encodes CSASSGTVHEQYF.

The V gene is TRBV11-3, the J gene TRBJ2-3; D is possibly TRBD1 (6 bases). The CDR3 is 15 residues long. Germline lookup yields CDR1 SGHNT and CDR2 YENEEA. The V gene lost 1 base and the J gene lost 7 bases, with 15 bases spanning the gap. The CDR3 nucleotides read TGTGCCAGCAGCTTAGTTTCGGTAGGGGGAAATACGCAGTATTTT. Its protein product is CASSLVSVGGNTQYF.

The chain couples TRBV29-1 to TRBJ1-1; D possibly corresponds to TRBD1 (5 bases). CDR3 length: 12 residues. CDR1 SQVTM and CDR2 ANQGSEA come from the germline V gene. V lost 5 bases, J lost 5 bases, and 12 bases lay in between. The CDR3 nucleotides are TGCAGCGTTTTGGGTGGGGGGACTGAAGCTTTCTTT. This codes for CSVLGGGTEAFF.

This clonotype was seen at least ten times. The J gene is TRBJ2-1, the V gene TRBV29-1, with TRBD1 matching 8 bases. The CDR3 is 15 amino acids. CDR1 and CDR2 (germline): SQVTM, ANQGSEA. V was pared by 6 bases and J by 0 bases, with 7 bases of the junction left unmatched. This CDR3 is CSVEGQVSSYNEQFF. CDR3 DNA sequence: TGCAGCGTCGAGGGACAGGTCAGCTCCTACAATGAGCAGTTCTTC.

The rearrangement uses TRBV19 and TRBJ2-5; D could derive from TRBD1 or TRBD2 (5 bases each). The CDR3 is made up of 11 amino acids. With 10 bases removed from V and 5 bases from J, the gap between germline ends came to 11 bases. The germline CDR1 and CDR2 sequences are LNHDA and SQIVND (reference sequence). CDR3: CATGTVETQYF. DNA of the CDR3: TGTGCCACCGGGACCGTGGAGACCCAGTACTTC.

The table lists this clonotype with a few counts. The genes are TRBV7-9 and TRBJ2-1; 10 bases match TRBD1. The CDR3 length is 16 residues. CDR1 is SEHNR, CDR2 FQNEAQ, per germline (reference sequence). The trim removed 2 bases at V and 9 bases at J, leaving 10 bases unmatched. CDR3 bases: TGTGCCAGCAGCTTAATATCGGGACAGGGGTCCAGTGAGCAGTTCTTC. Protein product: CASSLISGQGSSEQFF.

Points on this clonotype: A much larger clone is a single base away; this may be a read error. The chain combines TRBV7-2 with TRBJ2-1; unclear D gene. The DNA end is a closer match to TRBJ2-7, so the J assignment may be wrong. Germline loops: CDR1 SGHTA, CDR2 FQGNSA. The CDR3 extends over 13 amino acids. CDR3: CASSYARYNEQYF. CDR3 DNA sequence: TGTGCCAGCAGCTACGCAAGATACAATGAGCAGTACTTC.

The chain combines TRBV3-1 with TRBJ2-7, with D perhaps TRBD1 (6 bases). Trimming pared 4 bases from V and 5 bases from J, leaving 21 bases between. Per germline, CDR1 LGHDT and CDR2 YNNKEL (reference sequence). CDR3 size: 16 residues. CDR3 DNA sequence: TGTGCCAGCAGCCCCACAAGGGGGATCCGAGGCCACGAGCAGTACTTC. Encoded protein: CASSPTRGIRGHEQYF.

Comments on this clonotype: An end of the junction does not agree with germline; a read error may underlie this. The V call is TRBV6-1, the J call TRBJ1-2; D is possibly TRBD1 (6 bases). Germline V CDR1 and CDR2: MNHNS, SASEGT. The CDR3 runs to 14 residues. CDR3 protein: CAGRYTRDTYGYTF. CDR3 nucleotide sequence: TGTGCCGGCAGATATACCCGGGACACCTATGGCTACACCTTC.

There are a few counts of this clonotype. The chain has TRBV20-1 and TRBJ2-4, with D perhaps assigned TRBD1 or TRBD2 (5 bases each). The germline CDR1 and CDR2 sequences are DFQATT and SNEGSKA (reference sequence). V was cut by 0 bases and J by 1 base, with 16 bases left in between. This CDR3 is built from 17 residues. Here the CDR3 reads CSARDRSGHGAKNIQYF. In DNA, the CDR3 is TGCAGTGCTAGAGATAGAAGCGGACATGGGGCCAAAAACATTCAGTACTTC.